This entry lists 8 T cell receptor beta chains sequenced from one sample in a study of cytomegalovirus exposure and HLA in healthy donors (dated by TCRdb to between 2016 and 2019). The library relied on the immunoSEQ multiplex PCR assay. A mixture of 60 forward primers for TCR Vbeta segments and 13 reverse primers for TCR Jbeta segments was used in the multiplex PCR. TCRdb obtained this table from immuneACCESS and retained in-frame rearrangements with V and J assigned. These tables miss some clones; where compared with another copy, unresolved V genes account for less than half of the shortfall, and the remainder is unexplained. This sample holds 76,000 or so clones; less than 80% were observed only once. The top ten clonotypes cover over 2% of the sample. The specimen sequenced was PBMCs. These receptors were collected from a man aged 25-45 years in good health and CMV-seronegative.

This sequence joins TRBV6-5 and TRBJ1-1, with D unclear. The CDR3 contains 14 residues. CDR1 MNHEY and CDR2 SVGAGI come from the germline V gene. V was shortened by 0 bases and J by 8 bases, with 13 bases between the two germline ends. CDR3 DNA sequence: TGTGCCAGCAGTTACTCGAGCCGGTCTCCAGAAGCTTTCTTT. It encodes CASSYSSRSPEAFF.

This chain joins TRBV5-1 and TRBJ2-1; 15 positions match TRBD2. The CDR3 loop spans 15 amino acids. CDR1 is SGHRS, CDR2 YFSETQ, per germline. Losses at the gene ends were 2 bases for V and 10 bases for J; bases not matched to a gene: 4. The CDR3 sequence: CASSLQGTSGREQFF. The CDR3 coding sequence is TGCGCCAGCAGCTTACAAGGGACTAGCGGGAGGGAGCAGTTCTTC.

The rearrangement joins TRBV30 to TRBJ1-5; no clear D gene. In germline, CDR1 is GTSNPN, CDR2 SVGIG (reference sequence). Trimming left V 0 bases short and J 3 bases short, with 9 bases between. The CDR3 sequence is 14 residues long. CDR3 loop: CAWSVSSDNQPQHF. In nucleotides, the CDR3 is TGTGCCTGGAGTGTATCGTCAGACAATCAGCCCCAGCATTTT.

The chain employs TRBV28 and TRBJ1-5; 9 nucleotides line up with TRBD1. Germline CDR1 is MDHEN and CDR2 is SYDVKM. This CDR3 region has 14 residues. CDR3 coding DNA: TGTGGATCCGGGGACAGGGTAGGGGATCAGCCCCAGCATTTT. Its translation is CGSGDRVGDQPQHF.

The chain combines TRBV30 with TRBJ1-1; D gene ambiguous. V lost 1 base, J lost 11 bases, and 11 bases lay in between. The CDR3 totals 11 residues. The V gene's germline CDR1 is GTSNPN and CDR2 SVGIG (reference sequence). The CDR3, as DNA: TGTGCCTGGAGTGCTCTTCTCGGTGCTTTCTTT. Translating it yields CAWSALLGAFF.

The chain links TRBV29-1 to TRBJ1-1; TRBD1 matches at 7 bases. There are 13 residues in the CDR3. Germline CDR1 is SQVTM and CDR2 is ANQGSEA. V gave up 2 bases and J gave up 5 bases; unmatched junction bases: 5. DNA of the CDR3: TGCAGCGTTGAAAGGACAGGAAAGACTGAAGCTTTCTTT. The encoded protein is CSVERTGKTEAFF.

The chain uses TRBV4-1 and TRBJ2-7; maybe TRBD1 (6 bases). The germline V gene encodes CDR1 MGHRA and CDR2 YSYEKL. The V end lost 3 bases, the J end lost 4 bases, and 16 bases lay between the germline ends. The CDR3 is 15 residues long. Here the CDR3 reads CASSHETWTVYEQYF. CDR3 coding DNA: TGCGCCAGCAGCCATGAAACCTGGACAGTTTACGAGCAGTACTTC.

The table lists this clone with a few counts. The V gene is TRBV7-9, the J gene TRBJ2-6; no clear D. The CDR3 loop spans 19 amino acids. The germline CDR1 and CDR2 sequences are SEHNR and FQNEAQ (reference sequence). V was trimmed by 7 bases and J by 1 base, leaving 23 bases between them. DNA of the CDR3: TGTGCCAGCACCATCATCGAGCGAACGAGAGTATCTGGGGCCAACGTCCTGACTTTC. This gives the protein CASTIIERTRVSGANVLTF.